A single sample is the source of the 31 T cell receptor beta chains below, sequenced in a study of cytomegalovirus exposure and HLA in healthy donors. Both 60 Vbeta primers and 13 Jbeta primers went into the PCR. TCRdb's copy holds only in-frame clones and misses some; the assay was immunoSEQ multiplex PCR. The sample holds fewer than 250,000 clones, over 65% seen once. Sequenced input: PBMCs. The receptors come from a man aged 18 to 29 in good health and CMV-seronegative.

This chain uses TRBV28 with TRBJ1-1; 11 nucleotides align to TRBD1. The CDR3 runs 13 residues. Per the germline V gene, CDR1 is MDHEN and CDR2 is SYDVKM. V dropped 8 bases and J dropped 5; count of bases not matched to a gene: 4. The CDR3 DNA sequence: TGTGCCAGCCTGGGACAGGGGGTTACTGAAGCTTTCTTT. This sequence encodes CASLGQGVTEAFF.

This clone was detected only a few times. The genes are TRBV7-2 and TRBJ2-1; 9 nucleotides line up with TRBD2. V lost 5 bases to trimming and J lost 8 bases; unmatched junction nucleotides: 10. The CDR3 contains 15 residues. Germline-derived CDR1 and CDR2 are SGHTA and FQGNSA. CDR3 in amino acids: CASSPPGGRGDEQFF. In DNA, the CDR3 is TGTGCCAGCAGCCCTCCTGGCGGGAGGGGGGATGAGCAGTTCTTC.

As regards this clone: The identical CDR3 is also encoded by other nucleotide sequences in the sample. V usage is TRBV9 and J usage is TRBJ2-7, with 10 bases aligning to TRBD2. V lost 2 bases, J lost 7 bases, and 9 bases stayed unmatched. Looked up from germline, CDR1 is SGDLS and CDR2 is YYNGEE. CDR3 length: 15 residues. DNA of the CDR3: TGTGCCAGCAGCGTCGGGCTAGCGGGAGCGGAGGAGCAGTACTTC. Translation gives CASSVGLAGAEEQYF.

The chain is built from TRBV7-9 and TRBJ1-5; D is unclear. V gave up 4 bases and J gave up 1 base, with 5 bases separating them. Per the germline V gene, CDR1 is SEHNR and CDR2 is FQNEAQ (reference sequence). The CDR3 totals 13 residues. In nucleotides, the CDR3 is TGTGCCAGCAGCTCACACAGCAATCAGCCCCAGCATTTT. Protein: CASSSHSNQPQHF.

The chain recombines TRBV4-1 with TRBJ1-4, with a tentative D call TRBD1 (5 bases). Germline V gene sequence: CDR1 MGHRA, CDR2 YSYEKL. The CDR3 loop spans 13 amino acids. The ends were cut back, 5 bases at V and 8 bases at J, with 12 bases in the middle. The CDR3 loop reads CASSDRREEKLFF. For the CDR3, the DNA is TGCGCCAGCAGCGACAGACGTGAGGAAAAACTGTTTTTT.

The genes are TRBV28 and TRBJ1-5, with a possible D match to TRBD1 (5 bases). Trimming shortened V by 6 bases and J by 6 bases, and 18 bases separated the two germline ends. This CDR3 is built from 15 residues. Germline values: CDR1 MDHEN, CDR2 SYDVKM. In DNA, the CDR3 is TGTGCCAGCAGGGGGGGGACCAGTAGGGCTCAGCCCCAGCATTTT. It encodes CASRGGTSRAQPQHF.

This rearrangement joins TRBV28 to TRBJ2-7; no firm D call. Germline V gene lookup returns CDR1 MDHEN and CDR2 SYDVKM. V was clipped by 1 base and J by 2 bases, with 3 bases between them. The CDR3 contains 12 residues. The CDR3 bases are TGTGCCAGCAGTTTATTAACCTACGAGCAGTACTTC. Translation gives CASSLLTYEQYF. Combining the CDR3 with reference TRBV28 and TRBJ2-7 gives the whole variable domain DVKVTQSSRYLVKRTGEKVFLECVQDMDHENMFWYRQDPGLGLRLIYFSYDVKMKEKGDIPEGYSVSREKKERFSLILESASTNQTSMYLCASSLLTYEQYFGPGTRLTVT.

CDR3 sequence reads: CASSSASGSTDTQYF. The CDR3 DNA sequence: TGCGCCAGCAGCTCGGCTAGCGGGAGTACAGATACGCAGTATTTT. V gene TRBV5-1 combines with J gene TRBJ2-3; TRBD2 matches 10 bases. The CDR3 totals 15 residues. V was pared by 3 bases and J by 3 bases, with 4 bases of the junction left unmatched. Germline CDR1 reads SGHRS; CDR2 reads YFSETQ.

V is TRBV15 and J is TRBJ2-7, with D unresolved. The CDR3 has 13 amino acids. CDR1 is LNHNV, CDR2 YYDKDF, per germline (reference sequence). Trimming shortened V by 6 bases and J by 4 bases, and 13 bases separated the two germline ends. The DNA of the CDR3 is TGTGCCACCAGTCGCAGGCTTGATTACGAGCAGTACTTC. The encoded protein is CATSRRLDYEQYF.

The chain's CDR3 is CASSAQLAGGSYNEQFF. Written as DNA, the CDR3 is TGTGCCAGCAGCGCCCAACTAGCGGGAGGTTCCTACAATGAGCAGTTCTTC. V and J are TRBV9 and TRBJ2-1, with 12 bases matching TRBD2. CDR1 is SGDLS, CDR2 YYNGEE, per germline. This CDR3 is built from 17 residues. The J segment lost 1 base and the V segment lost 3 bases, leaving 5 bases of the junction unmatched.

This clone was found a few times. The chain employs TRBV28 and TRBJ2-7; tentatively, D is TRBD2 (6 bases). The germline V and J ends were trimmed by 2 bases and 2 bases, with 10 bases remaining between them. Germline CDR1 is MDHEN and CDR2 is SYDVKM. The CDR3 contains 14 residues. CDR3: CASSLAGRAYEQYF. The CDR3 nucleotides read TGTGCCAGCAGTTTAGCGGGACGGGCCTACGAGCAGTACTTC.

V gene TRBV6-1 combines with J gene TRBJ2-1, with TRBD2 matching 8 bases. Germline-derived CDR1 and CDR2 are MNHNS and SASEGT. V lost 8 bases to trimming and J lost 4 bases; unmatched junction nucleotides: 10. This CDR3 is 15 amino acids long. The DNA for the CDR3 is TGTGCCAGCCGGTTATCACTAGCGGATTACAATGAGCAGTTCTTC. Translating it yields CASRLSLADYNEQFF.

This rearrangement joins TRBV7-2 to TRBJ2-2; 9 bases line up with TRBD1. Trimming took 2 bases from V and 2 from J; bases not matched to a gene: 6. There are 17 residues in the CDR3. Germline CDR1 is SGHTA and CDR2 is FQGNSA. CDR3 region: CASSLHPDRGNTGELFF. Written as DNA, the CDR3 is TGTGCCAGCAGCTTACATCCGGACAGGGGAAACACCGGGGAGCTGTTTTTT.

About this clone: The sample contains more than one DNA sequence encoding this CDR3. The chain is built from TRBV20-1 and TRBJ2-7; D call uncertain. Germline V gives CDR1 DFQATT, CDR2 SNEGSKA (reference sequence). CDR3 length: 11 residues. With 3 bases removed from V and 6 bases from J, the gap between germline ends came to 9 bases. In DNA form, the CDR3 reads TGCAGTGCTAGGCGCGGTGGCGAGCAGTACTTC. This translates into CSARRGGEQYF.

The V call is TRBV28, the J call TRBJ2-2; TRBD2 matches at 10 bases. Unmatched junction bases numbered 6, after V lost 5 bases and J lost 0 bases. Per the germline V gene, CDR1 is MDHEN and CDR2 is SYDVKM. The CDR3 has 17 residues. The DNA for the CDR3 is TGTGCCAGCAGTCCGACACTAGCGGGAACGAACACCGGGGAGCTGTTTTTT. Its translation is CASSPTLAGTNTGELFF.

The chain is built from TRBV5-1 and TRBJ2-5; the match to TRBD2 covers 7 bases. Germline assignment: CDR1 SGHRS and CDR2 YFSETQ. The V and J ends lost 3 bases and 1 base, in that order; junction bases with no gene match: 3. The CDR3 totals 14 residues. This chain's CDR3 is CASSWASGQETQYF. As DNA, the CDR3 is TGCGCCAGCAGCTGGGCTAGCGGCCAAGAGACCCAGTACTTC.

The gene calls are TRBV28 and TRBJ2-7; 8 bases are shared with TRBD2. With 2 bases clipped from V and 6 bases from J, the junction kept 12 bases outside the gene matches. CDR1 MDHEN and CDR2 SYDVKM come from the germline V gene. CDR3 length equals 16 residues. DNA of the CDR3: TGTGCCAGCAGTTTAACTGCGGCGGGAGGATTGGGCGAGCAGTACTTC. Amino acid sequence: CASSLTAAGGLGEQYF.

The J gene is TRBJ1-1, the V gene TRBV29-1; 9 nucleotides align to TRBD1. The CDR3 has 11 residues. CDR1 is SQVTM, CDR2 ANQGSEA, per germline. Trimming took 7 bases from V and 5 from J; bases not matched to a gene: 2. As DNA, the CDR3 is TGCAGCGACAGGGGGCAAACTGAAGCTTTCTTT. Translation: CSDRGQTEAFF.

The chain recombines TRBV2 with TRBJ1-5; D not certain. Germline assignment: CDR1 SNHLY and CDR2 FYNNEI. With 6 bases removed from V and 0 bases from J, the gap between germline ends came to 12 bases. The CDR3 has 15 amino acids. This CDR3 is CASRKGGVSNQPQHF. For the CDR3, the DNA is TGTGCCAGCAGAAAGGGCGGGGTTAGCAATCAGCCCCAGCATTTT.

The V gene is TRBV5-1, the J gene TRBJ2-7; 7 nucleotides align to TRBD1. The trim removed 4 bases at V and 3 bases at J, leaving 7 bases unmatched. The CDR3 length is 14 residues. CDR1 is SGHRS and CDR2 is YFSETQ in the germline V gene. The CDR3 is CASSTPGQSYEQYF. For the CDR3, the DNA is TGCGCCAGCAGCACTCCGGGACAGAGCTACGAGCAGTACTTC. The variable domain in full, with the rest retrieved from reference TRBV5-1 and TRBJ2-7, is KAGVTQTPRYLIKTRGQQVTLSCSPISGHRSVSWYQQTPGQGLQFLFEYFSETQRNKGNFPGRFSGRQFSNSRSEMNVSTLELGDSALYLCASSTPGQSYEQYFGPGTRLTVT.

A remark on this clone: A junction boundary mismatches the germline segment, possibly from a read error. The gene calls are TRBV25-1 and TRBJ2-3; D possibly corresponds to TRBD2 (5 bases). Germline V gene sequence: CDR1 MGHDK, CDR2 SYGVNS. The CDR3 has 16 amino acids. In DNA form, the CDR3 reads TGTGCCAGCAGTGAATTGGCGGAGGCCAGCACAAATACGCAGTATTTT. Translation: CASSELAEASTNTQYF.

This chain joins TRBV7-9 and TRBJ1-2; the match to TRBD1 covers 12 bases. The junction had 12 bases not matched to a gene; V was cut back by 6 bases and J by 7 bases. The CDR3 is 16 amino acids. In germline, CDR1 is SEHNR, CDR2 FQNEAQ (reference sequence). The CDR3 DNA is TGTGCCAGCAGATACCGGGACAGGGGGCAACCCGGTGGCTACACCTTC. Translated: CASRYRDRGQPGGYTF.

This clone is a singleton in its sample. The chain carries TRBV28 and TRBJ2-7; 11 nucleotides agree with TRBD2. The CDR3 has 16 amino acids. V was pared by 6 bases and J by 6 bases, with 13 bases of the junction left unmatched. Germline V gene sequence: CDR1 MDHEN, CDR2 SYDVKM. For the CDR3, the DNA is TGTGCCAGCAGCGCCGCAACAACTAGCGGGAGCCTCGAGCAGTACTTC. Translated, it gives CASSAATTSGSLEQYF. Looking up the rest from reference TRBV28 and TRBJ2-7 gives the full variable domain: DVKVTQSSRYLVKRTGEKVFLECVQDMDHENMFWYRQDPGLGLRLIYFSYDVKMKEKGDIPEGYSVSREKKERFSLILESASTNQTSMYLCASSAATTSGSLEQYFGPGTRLTVT.

Only one count was recorded for this clone. This rearrangement joins TRBV11-2 to TRBJ2-5; D not certain. The CDR3 covers 12 residues. The V gene's germline CDR1 is SGHAT and CDR2 FQNNGV. Deletions cut 6 bases from V and 4 bases from J, with 9 bases between. The CDR3 bases are TGTGCCAGCAGAAATACGGGAGAGACCCAGTACTTC. Protein sequence: CASRNTGETQYF.

The V gene is TRBV29-1, the J gene TRBJ1-2; unclear D gene. With 4 bases removed from V and 4 bases from J, the gap between germline ends came to 13 bases. This CDR3 region has 13 residues. Germline CDR1 SQVTM, CDR2 ANQGSEA. Here the CDR3 reads CSVGEEGGYGYTF. In nucleotides, the CDR3 is TGCAGCGTTGGGGAGGAGGGCGGCTATGGCTACACCTTC.

The chain employs TRBV18 and TRBJ1-3; 7 bases agree with TRBD1. V trimming: 4 bases; J trimming: 0 bases; junction bases outside the gene matches: 6. Germline lookup yields CDR1 KGHSH and CDR2 LQKENI. This CDR3 is 16 amino acids long. CDR3 sequence reads: CASSRSDRDSGNTIYF. Here the CDR3 DNA reads TGTGCCAGCTCACGATCCGACAGGGACTCTGGAAACACCATATATTTT.

The chain employs TRBV6-5 and TRBJ1-5; 7 bases are a match to TRBD1. Germline lookup yields CDR1 MNHEY and CDR2 SVGAGI. V lost 0 bases to trimming and J lost 7 bases; unmatched junction nucleotides: 6. The CDR3 extends over 15 amino acids. The CDR3 here is CASSYSWDSKQPQHF. CDR3 sequence (DNA): TGTGCCAGCAGTTACTCGTGGGACAGTAAACAGCCCCAGCATTTT.

The chain links TRBV6-1 to TRBJ2-7; 10 nucleotides line up with TRBD1. Germline values: CDR1 MNHNS, CDR2 SASEGT. V dropped 5 bases and J dropped 1; count of bases not matched to a gene: 5. The CDR3 spans 15 residues. CDR3 sequence: CASSRQGAVSYEQYF. DNA of the CDR3: TGTGCCAGCAGTCGACAGGGGGCGGTATCCTACGAGCAGTACTTC.

This clone was seen only a few times. The chain couples TRBV28 to TRBJ2-7; TRBD2 matches 7 bases. Trimming took 6 bases from V and 3 from J; bases not matched to a gene: 5. Germline loops: CDR1 MDHEN, CDR2 SYDVKM. This CDR3 comprises 13 residues. The CDR3 DNA sequence: TGTGCCAGCAGGCCCTCGGGGGGCTACGAGCAGTACTTC. It specifies CASRPSGGYEQYF.

The chain uses TRBV30 and TRBJ2-3, with D possibly TRBD2 on 6 matching bases. V lost 0 bases to trimming and J lost 1 base, with 8 bases between them. The CDR3 has 14 residues. The V gene's germline CDR1 is GTSNPN and CDR2 SVGIG (reference sequence). The CDR3 nucleotides read TGTGCCTGGAGTGTAGCTAGCGGCACAGATACGCAGTATTTT. As protein: CAWSVASGTDTQYF.

The V call is TRBV25-1, the J call TRBJ2-1; D might be TRBD1 (6 bases). V was pared by 5 bases and J by 4 bases, with 15 bases between. Germline loops: CDR1 MGHDK, CDR2 SYGVNS. This CDR3 spans 15 amino acids. As DNA, the CDR3 is TGTGCCAGCAGTCTGGGGGCGAGTCCGTACAATGAGCAGTTCTTC. Protein product: CASSLGASPYNEQFF.